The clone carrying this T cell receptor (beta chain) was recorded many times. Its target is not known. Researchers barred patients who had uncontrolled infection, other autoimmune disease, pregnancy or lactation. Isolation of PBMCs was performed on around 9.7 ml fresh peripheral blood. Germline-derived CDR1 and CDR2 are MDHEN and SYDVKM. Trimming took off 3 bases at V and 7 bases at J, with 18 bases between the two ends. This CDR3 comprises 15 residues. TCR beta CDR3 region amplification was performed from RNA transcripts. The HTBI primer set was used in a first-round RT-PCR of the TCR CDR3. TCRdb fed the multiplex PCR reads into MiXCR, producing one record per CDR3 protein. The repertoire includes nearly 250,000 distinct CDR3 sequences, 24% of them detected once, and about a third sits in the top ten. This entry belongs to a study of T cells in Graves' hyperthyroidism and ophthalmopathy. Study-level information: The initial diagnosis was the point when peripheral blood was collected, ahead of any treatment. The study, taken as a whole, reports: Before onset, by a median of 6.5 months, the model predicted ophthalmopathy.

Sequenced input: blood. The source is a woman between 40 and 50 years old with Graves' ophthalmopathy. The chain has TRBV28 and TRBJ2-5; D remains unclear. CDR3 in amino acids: CASSFDGISSGTQYF. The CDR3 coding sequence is TGTGCCAGCAGTTTTGATGGGATCTCTTCGGGGACCCAGTACTTC.